This T cell receptor (beta chain) was identified during a study of blood T cells in healthy people across ages. Findings and caveats of the study: A strong correlation between TCR beta diversity and naive T cell percentage was seen.

The germline V and J ends were trimmed by 7 bases and 4 bases, with 16 bases remaining between them. CDR1 is SGHTA and CDR2 is FQGNSA in the germline V gene. This CDR3 region has 14 residues. A sample-barcoded 5' primer and a J-beta primer mix were used in a second PCR of about 7 to 12 cycles. Each cDNA molecule was tagged by a template-switch adaptor with 12 random nucleotides. TCRdb fed the 5' RACE reads into MiXCR, producing one record per CDR3 protein. Of roughly 800,000 distinct CDR3 sequences in the sample, about 34% were seen once. About this clonotype itself: Antigen specificity is unknown.

The sample consisted of blood. The source of this sequence is a man between 18 and 35 years old in good health. The V and J genes are TRBV7-2 and TRBJ2-5, with D unresolved. CDR3 amino acids: CASNELMGLETQYF. The CDR3 bases are TGTGCCAGCAACGAATTAATGGGCCTAGAGACCCAGTACTTC. Filled out from reference TRBV7-2 and TRBJ2-5, the complete variable domain reads GAGVSQSPSNKVTEKGKDVELRCDPISGHTALYWYRQSLGQGLEFLIYFQGNSAPDKSGLPSDRFSAERTGGSVSTLTIQRTQQEDSAVYLCASNELMGLETQYFGPGTRLLVL.